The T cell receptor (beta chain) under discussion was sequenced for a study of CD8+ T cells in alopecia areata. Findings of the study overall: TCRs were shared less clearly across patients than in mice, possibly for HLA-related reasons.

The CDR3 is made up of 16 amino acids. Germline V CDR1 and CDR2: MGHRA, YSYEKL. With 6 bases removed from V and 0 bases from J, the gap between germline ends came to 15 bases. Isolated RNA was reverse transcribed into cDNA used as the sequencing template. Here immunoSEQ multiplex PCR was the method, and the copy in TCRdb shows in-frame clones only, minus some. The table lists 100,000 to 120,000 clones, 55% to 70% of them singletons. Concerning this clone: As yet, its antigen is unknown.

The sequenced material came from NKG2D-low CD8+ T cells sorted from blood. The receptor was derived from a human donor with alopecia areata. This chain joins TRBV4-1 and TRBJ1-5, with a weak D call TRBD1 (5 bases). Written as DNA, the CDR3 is TGCGCCAGCAGGGGGGACGAGGACCATAGCAATCAGCCCCAGCATTTT. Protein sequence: CASRGDEDHSNQPQHF.